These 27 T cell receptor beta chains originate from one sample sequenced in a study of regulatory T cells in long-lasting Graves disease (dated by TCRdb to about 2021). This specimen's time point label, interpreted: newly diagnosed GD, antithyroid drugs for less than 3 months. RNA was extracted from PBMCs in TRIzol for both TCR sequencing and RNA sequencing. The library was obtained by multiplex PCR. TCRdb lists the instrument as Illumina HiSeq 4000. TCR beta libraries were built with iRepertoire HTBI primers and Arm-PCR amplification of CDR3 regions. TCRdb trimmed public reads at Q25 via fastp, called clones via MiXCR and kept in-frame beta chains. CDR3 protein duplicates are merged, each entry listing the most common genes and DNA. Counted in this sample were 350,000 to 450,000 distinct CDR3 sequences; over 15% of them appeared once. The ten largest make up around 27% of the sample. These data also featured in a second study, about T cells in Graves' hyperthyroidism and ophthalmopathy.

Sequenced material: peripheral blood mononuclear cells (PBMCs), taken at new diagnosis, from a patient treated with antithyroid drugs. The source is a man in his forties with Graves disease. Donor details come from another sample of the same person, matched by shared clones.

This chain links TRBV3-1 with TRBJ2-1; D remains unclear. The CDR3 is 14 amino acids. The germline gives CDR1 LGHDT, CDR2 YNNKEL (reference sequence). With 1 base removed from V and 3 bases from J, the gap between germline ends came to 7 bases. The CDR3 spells CASSQGRIYNEQFF. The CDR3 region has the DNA TGTGCCAGCAGCCAAGGACGGATCTACAATGAGCAGTTCTTC.

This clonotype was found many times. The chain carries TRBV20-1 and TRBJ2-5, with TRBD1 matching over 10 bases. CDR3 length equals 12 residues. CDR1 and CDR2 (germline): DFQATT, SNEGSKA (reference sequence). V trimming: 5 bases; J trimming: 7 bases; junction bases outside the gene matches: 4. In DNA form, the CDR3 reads TGCAGTGCTCGGGACAGGGGTGGGACCCAGTACTTC. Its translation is CSARDRGGTQYF.

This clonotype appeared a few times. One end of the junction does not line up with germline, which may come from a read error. The CDR3 sequence is CASSATGTAKTGELFF. CDR3 sequence (DNA): TGCGCCAGCAGCGCTACCGGGACAGCGAAGACCGGGGAGCTGTTTTTT. The rearrangement uses TRBV10-1 and TRBJ2-2, with 7 bases that match TRBD1. This CDR3 is 16 amino acids long. Germline V gene data show CDR1 as WNHNN and CDR2 as SYGVQD (reference sequence).

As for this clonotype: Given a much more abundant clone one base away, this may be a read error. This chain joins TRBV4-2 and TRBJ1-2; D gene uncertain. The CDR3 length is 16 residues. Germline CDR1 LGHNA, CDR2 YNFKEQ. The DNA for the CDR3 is TGTGCCAGCAGCCAAGACCTCCGGGCCTCTTACACGGGCTGCACCTTC. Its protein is CASSQDLRASYTGCTF.

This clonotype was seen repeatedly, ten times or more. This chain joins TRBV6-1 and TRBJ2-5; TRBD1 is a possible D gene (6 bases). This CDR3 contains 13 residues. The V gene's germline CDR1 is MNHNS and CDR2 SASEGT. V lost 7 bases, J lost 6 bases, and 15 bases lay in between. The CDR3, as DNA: TGTGCCAGCAACGAAGGGGGTCCGAAGACCCAGTACTTC. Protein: CASNEGGPKTQYF.

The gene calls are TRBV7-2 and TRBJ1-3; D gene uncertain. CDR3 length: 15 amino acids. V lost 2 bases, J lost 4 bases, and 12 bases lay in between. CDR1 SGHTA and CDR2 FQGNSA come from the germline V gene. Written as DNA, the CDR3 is TGTGCCAGCAGCTTAAGCAAGGGATCAGGAAACACCATATATTTT. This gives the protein CASSLSKGSGNTIYF.

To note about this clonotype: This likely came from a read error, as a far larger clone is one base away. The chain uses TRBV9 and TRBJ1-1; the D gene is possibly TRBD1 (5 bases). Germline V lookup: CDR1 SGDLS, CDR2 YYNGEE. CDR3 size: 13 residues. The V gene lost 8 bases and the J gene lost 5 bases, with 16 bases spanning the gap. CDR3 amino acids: CASRVGGETEAFF. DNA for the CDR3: TGTGCCAGTCGTGTTGGGGGAGAAACTGAAGCTTTCTTT.

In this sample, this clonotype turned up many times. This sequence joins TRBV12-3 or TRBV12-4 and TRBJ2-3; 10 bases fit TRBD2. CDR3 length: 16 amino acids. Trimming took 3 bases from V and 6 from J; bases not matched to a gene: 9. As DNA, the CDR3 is TGTGCCAGCAGTTTCACCAGGCTAGCGGGGGCTGATACGCAGTATTTT. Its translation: CASSFTRLAGADTQYF.

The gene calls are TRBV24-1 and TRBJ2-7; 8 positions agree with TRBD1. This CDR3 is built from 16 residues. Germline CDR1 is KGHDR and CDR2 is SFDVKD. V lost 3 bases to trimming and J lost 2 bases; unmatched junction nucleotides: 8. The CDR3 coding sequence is TGTGCCACCAGTGATCCCAGGGGGCCCGACACCTACGAGCAGTACTTC. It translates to CATSDPRGPDTYEQYF.

The CDR3 region has the DNA TGTGCCAGCCGGGCGTCCGGGGGGACTGAAGCTTTCTTT. Protein: CASRASGGTEAFF. The chain couples TRBV2 to TRBJ1-1, with D tentatively TRBD1 (5 bases). Germline V CDR1 and CDR2: SNHLY, FYNNEI. V was trimmed by 8 bases and J by 5 bases, leaving 15 bases between them. CDR3 length equals 13 residues.

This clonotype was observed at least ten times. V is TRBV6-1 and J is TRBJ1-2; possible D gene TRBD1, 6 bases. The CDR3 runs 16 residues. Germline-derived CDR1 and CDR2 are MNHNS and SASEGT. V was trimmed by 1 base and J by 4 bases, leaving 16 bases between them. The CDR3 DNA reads TGTGCCAGCAGTGAAGGCTTTACAGGGACCGTCTATGGCTACACCTTC. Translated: CASSEGFTGTVYGYTF.

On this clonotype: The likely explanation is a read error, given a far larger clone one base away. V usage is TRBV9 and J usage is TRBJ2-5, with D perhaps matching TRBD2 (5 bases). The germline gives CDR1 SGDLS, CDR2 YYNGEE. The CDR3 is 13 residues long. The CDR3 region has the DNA TGTGCCGGCAGCGGCCAATCCCAAGAGACCCAGTACTTC. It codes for CAGSGQSQETQYF.

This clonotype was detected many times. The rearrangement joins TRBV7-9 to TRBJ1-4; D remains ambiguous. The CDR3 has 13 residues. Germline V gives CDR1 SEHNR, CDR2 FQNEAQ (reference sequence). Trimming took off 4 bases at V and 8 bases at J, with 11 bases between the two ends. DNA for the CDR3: TGTGCCAGCAGCTCAAGGGAGAACGAAAAACTGTTTTTT. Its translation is CASSSRENEKLFF.

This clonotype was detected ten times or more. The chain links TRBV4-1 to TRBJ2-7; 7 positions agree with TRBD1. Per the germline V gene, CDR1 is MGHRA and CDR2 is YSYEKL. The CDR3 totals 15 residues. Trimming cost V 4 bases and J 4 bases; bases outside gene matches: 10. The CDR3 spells CASSPSHRGRYEQYF. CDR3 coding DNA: TGCGCCAGCAGCCCCTCCCATAGGGGGCGGTACGAGCAGTACTTC.

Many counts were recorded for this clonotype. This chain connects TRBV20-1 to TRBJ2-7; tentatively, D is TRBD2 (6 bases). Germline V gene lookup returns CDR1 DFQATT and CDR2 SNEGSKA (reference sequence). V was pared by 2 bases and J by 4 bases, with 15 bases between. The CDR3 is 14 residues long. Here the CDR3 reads CSARTTGGVYEQYF. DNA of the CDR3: TGCAGTGCTAGAACAACTGGAGGGGTGTACGAGCAGTACTTC.

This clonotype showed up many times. Here the CDR3 DNA reads TGTGCCAGCAGCCAACATGGAACGGCTGAAGCTTTCTTT. Protein product: CASSQHGTAEAFF. The gene calls are TRBV3-1 and TRBJ1-1; D is uncertain. V lost 2 bases and J lost 6, with 10 bases in between. Germline CDR1 and CDR2: LGHDT and YNNKEL (reference sequence). The CDR3 runs 13 residues.

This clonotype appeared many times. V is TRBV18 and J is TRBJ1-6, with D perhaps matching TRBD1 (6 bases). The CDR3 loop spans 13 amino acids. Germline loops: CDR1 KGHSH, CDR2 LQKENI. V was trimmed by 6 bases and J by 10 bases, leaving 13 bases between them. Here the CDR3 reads CASSPGEVSPLHF. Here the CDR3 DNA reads TGTGCCAGCTCTCCAGGGGAGGTCTCACCCCTCCACTTT. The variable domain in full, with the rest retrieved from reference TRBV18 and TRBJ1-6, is NAGVMQNPRHLVRRRGQEARLRCSPMKGHSHVYWYRQLPEEGLKFMVYLQKENIIDESGMPKERFSAEFPKEGPSILRIQQVVRGDSAAYFCASSPGEVSPLHFGNGTRLTVT.

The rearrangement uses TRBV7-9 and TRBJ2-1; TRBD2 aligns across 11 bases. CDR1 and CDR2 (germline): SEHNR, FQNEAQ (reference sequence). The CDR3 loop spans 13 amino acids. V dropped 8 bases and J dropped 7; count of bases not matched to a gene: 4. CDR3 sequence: CASLAGGLNEQFF. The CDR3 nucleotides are TGTGCCAGCTTAGCGGGGGGGCTGAATGAGCAGTTCTTC.

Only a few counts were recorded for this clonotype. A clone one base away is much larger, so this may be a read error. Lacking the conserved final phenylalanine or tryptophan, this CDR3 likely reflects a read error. CDR3 sequence reads: CASSLAGEVPQYS. CDR3 DNA: TGTGCCAGCAGCTTGGCAGGGGAGGTTCCGCAGTATTCT. This chain joins TRBV5-5 and TRBJ2-3, with D perhaps matching TRBD1 or TRBD2 (6 bases each). Germline V CDR1 and CDR2: SGHKS, YYEKEE (reference sequence). The V end lost 0 bases, the J end lost 10 bases, and 12 bases lay between the germline ends. The CDR3 covers 13 residues.

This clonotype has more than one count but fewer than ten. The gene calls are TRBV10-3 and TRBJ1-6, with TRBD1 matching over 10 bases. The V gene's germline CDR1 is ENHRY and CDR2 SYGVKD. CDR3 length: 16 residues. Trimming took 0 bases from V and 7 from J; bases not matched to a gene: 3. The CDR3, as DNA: TGTGCCATCAGTGAGTCGGGGACAGGGGCGAATTCACCCCTCCACTTT. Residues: CAISESGTGANSPLHF.

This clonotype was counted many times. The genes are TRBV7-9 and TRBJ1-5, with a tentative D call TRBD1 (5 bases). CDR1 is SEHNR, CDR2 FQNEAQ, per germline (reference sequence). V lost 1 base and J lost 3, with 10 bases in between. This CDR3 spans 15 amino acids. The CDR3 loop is CASSLVGTFNQPQHF. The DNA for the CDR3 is TGTGCCAGCAGCTTAGTCGGGACCTTCAATCAGCCCCAGCATTTT.

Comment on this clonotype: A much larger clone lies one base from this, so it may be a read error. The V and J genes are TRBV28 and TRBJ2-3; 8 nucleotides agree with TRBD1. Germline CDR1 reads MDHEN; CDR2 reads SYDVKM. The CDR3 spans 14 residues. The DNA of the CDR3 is TGTGCCAGCAGTCCTCGGGCAGGGGGCTTTGGAACTTTCTTT. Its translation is CASSPRAGGFGTFF.

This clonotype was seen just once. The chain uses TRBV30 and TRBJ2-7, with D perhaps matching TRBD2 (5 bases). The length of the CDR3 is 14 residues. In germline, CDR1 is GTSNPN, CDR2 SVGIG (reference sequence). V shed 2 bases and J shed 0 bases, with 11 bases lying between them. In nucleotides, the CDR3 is TGTGCCTGGAGTCTCGAAGCGGACTCCTACGAGCAGTACTTC. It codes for CAWSLEADSYEQYF.

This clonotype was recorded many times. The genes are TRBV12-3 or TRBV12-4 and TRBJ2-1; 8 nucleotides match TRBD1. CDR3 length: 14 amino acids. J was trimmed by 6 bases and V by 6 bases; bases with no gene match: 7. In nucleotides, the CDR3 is TGTGCCAGCAGAACCACCGACAGGGGCAATGAGCAGTTCTTC. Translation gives CASRTTDRGNEQFF.

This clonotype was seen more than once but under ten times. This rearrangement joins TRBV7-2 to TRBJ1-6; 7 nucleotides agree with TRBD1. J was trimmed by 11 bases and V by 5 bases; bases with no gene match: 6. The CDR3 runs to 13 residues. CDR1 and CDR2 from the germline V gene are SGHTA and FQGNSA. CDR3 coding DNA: TGTGCCAGCAGCCCCGGACAGGCGGCACCCCTCCACTTT. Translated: CASSPGQAAPLHF.

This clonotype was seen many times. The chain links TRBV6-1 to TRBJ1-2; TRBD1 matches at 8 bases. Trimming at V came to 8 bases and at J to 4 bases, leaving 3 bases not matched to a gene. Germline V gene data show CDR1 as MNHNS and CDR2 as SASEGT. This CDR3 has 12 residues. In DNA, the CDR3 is TGTGCCAGCCGGGACAGGATCTATGGCTACACCTTC. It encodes CASRDRIYGYTF.

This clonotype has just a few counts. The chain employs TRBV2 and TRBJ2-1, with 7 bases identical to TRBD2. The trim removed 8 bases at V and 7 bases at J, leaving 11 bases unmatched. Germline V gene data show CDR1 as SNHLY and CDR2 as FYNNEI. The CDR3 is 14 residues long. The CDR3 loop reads CASAAAGVPNEQFF. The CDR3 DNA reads TGTGCCAGCGCCGCGGCGGGGGTTCCGAATGAGCAGTTCTTC.